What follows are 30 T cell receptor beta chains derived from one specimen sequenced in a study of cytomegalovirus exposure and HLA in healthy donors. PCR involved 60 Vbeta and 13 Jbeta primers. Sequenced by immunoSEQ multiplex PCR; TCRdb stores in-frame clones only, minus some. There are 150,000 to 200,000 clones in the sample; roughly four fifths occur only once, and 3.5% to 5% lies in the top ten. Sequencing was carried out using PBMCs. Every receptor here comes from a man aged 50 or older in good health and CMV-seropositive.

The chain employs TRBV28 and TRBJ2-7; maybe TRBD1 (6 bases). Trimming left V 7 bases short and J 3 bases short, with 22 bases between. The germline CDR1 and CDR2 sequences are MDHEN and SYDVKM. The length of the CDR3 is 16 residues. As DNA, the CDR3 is TGTGCCAGCACCCAACCCGCGGCTACAGGGAGCTACGAGCAGTACTTC. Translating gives CASTQPAATGSYEQYF.

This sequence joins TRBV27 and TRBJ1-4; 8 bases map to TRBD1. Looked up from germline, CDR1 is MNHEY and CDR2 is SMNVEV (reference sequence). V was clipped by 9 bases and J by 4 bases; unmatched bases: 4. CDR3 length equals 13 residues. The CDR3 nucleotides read TGTGCCAGTAGGGACAGGAATAATGAAAAACTGTTTTTT. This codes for CASRDRNNEKLFF.

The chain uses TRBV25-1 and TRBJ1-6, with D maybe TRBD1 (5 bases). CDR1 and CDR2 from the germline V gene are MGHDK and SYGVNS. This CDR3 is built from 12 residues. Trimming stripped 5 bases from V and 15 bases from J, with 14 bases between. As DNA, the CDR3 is TGTGCCAGCAGTCTGGCGGGGGGAGACCTCCACTTT. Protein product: CASSLAGGDLHF.

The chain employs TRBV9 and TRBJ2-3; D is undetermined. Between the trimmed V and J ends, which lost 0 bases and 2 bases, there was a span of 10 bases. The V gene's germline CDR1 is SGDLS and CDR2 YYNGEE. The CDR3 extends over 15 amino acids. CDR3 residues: CASSVAPLITDTQYF. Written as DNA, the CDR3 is TGTGCCAGCAGCGTAGCACCCCTAATCACAGATACGCAGTATTTT.

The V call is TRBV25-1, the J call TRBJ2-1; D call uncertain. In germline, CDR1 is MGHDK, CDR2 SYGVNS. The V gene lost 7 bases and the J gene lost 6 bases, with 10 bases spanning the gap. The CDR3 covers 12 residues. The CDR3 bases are TGTGCCAGCACGACTGTATCCAATGAGCAGTTCTTC. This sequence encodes CASTTVSNEQFF. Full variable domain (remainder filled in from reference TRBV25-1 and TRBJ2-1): EADIYQTPRYLVIGTGKKITLECSQTMGHDKMYWYQQDPGMELHLIHYSYGVNSTEKGDLSSESTVSRIRTEHFPLTLESARPSHTSQYLCASTTVSNEQFFGPGTRLTVL.

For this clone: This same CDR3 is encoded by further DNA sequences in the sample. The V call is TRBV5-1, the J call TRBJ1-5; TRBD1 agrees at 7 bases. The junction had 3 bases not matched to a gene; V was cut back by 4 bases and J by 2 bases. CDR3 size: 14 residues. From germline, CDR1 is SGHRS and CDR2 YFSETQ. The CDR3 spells CASSLTGGNQPQHF. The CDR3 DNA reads TGCGCCAGCAGCCTAACAGGGGGCAATCAGCCCCAGCATTTT.

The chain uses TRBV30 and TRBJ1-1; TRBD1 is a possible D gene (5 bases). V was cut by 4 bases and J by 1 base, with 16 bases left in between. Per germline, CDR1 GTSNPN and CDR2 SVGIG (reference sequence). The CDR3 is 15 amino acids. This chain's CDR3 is CAWMGGDDSNTEAFF. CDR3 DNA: TGTGCCTGGATGGGAGGGGATGATTCGAACACTGAAGCTTTCTTT.

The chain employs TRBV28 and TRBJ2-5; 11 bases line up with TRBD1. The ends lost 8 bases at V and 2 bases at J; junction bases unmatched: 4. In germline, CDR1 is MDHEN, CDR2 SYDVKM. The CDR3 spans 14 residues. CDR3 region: CASGTGGLQETQYF. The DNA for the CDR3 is TGTGCCAGCGGGACAGGGGGTCTTCAAGAGACCCAGTACTTC.

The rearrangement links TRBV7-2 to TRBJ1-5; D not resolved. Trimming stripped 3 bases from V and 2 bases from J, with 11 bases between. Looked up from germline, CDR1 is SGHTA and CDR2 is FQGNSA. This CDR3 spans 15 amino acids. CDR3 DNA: TGTGCCAGCAGCTTTGGTCTAACAGGCAATCAGCCCCAGCATTTT. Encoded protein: CASSFGLTGNQPQHF.

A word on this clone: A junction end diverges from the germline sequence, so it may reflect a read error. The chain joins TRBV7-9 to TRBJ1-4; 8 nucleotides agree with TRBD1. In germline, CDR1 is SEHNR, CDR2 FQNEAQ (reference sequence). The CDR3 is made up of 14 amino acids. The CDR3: CSSSIGQGGEKLFF. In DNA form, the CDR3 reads TGTTCCAGCAGCATCGGACAGGGAGGTGAAAAACTGTTTTTT.

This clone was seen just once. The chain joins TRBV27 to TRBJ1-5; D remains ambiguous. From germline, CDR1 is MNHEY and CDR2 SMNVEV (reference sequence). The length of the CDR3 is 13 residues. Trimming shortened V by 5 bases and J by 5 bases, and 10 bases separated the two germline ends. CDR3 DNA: TGTGCCAGCAGTCCTATACCGGATCAGCCCCAGCATTTT. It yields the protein CASSPIPDQPQHF.

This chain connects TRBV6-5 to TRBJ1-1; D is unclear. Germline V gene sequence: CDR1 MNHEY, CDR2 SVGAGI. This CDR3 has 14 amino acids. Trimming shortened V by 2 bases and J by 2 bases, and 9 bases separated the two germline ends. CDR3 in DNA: TGTGCCAGCAGTTACACGTCAGTTAACACTGAAGCTTTCTTT. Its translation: CASSYTSVNTEAFF.

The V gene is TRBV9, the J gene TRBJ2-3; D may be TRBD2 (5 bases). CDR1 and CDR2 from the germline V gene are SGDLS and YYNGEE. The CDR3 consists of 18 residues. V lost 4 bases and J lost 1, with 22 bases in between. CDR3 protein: CASSLRPQLVGGTDTQYF. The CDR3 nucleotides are TGTGCCAGCAGCCTCCGGCCCCAACTAGTGGGAGGCACAGATACGCAGTATTTT.

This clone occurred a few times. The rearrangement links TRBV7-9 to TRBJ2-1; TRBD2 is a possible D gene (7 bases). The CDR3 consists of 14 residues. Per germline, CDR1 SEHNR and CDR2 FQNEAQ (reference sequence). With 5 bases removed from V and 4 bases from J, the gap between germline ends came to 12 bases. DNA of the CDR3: TGTGCCAGCAGCCCGGGGGGCAGTTACAATGAGCAGTTCTTC. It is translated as CASSPGGSYNEQFF.

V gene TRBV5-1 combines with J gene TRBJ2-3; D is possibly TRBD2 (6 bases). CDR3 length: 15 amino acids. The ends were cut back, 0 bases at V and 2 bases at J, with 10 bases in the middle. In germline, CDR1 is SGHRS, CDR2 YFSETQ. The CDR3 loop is CASSLVAGTTDTQYF. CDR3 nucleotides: TGCGCCAGCAGCTTGGTTGCGGGGACCACAGATACGCAGTATTTT.

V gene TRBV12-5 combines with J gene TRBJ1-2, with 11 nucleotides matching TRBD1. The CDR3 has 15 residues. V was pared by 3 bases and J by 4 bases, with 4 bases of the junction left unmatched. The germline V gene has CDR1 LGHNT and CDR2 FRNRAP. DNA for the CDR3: TGTGCTAGTGGTTTCGGGACAGGGGGGATCTATGGCTACACCTTC. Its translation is CASGFGTGGIYGYTF.

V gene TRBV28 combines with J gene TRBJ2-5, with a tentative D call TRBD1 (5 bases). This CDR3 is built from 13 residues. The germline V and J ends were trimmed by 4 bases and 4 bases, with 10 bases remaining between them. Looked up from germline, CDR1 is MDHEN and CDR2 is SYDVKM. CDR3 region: CASSSPGSETQYF. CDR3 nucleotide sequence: TGTGCCAGCAGTTCCCCAGGGTCAGAGACCCAGTACTTC.

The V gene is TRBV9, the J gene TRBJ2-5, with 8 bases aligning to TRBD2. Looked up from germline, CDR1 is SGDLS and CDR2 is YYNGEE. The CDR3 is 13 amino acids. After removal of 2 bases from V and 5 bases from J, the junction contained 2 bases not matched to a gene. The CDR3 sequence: CASSVSGGETQYF. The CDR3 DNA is TGTGCCAGCAGCGTCTCGGGGGGGGAGACCCAGTACTTC.

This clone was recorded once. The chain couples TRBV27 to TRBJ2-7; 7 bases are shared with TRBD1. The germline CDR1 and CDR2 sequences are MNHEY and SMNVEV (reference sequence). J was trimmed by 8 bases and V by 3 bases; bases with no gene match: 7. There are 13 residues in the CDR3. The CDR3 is CASSLSGTAQQYF. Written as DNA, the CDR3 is TGTGCCAGCAGTTTGAGTGGGACAGCACAGCAGTACTTC.

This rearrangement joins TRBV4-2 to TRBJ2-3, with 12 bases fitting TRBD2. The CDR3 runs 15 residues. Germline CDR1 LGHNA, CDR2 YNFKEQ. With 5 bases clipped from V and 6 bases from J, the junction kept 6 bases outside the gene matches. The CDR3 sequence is CASSERLAGEDTQYF. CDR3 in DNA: TGTGCCAGCAGCGAGCGACTAGCGGGAGAGGATACGCAGTATTTT.

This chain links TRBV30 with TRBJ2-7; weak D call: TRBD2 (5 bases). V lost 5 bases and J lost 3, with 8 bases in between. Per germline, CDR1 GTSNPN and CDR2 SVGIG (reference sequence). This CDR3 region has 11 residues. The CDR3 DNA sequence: TGTGCCTGGGGTCGGGACTACGAGCAGTACTTC. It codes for CAWGRDYEQYF.

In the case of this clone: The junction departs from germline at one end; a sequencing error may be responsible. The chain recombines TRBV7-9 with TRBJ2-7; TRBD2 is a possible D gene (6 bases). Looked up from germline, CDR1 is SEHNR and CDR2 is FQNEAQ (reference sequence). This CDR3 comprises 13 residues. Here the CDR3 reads CSSSSTGAYEQYF. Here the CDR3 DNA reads TGTTCCAGCAGCTCAACGGGGGCCTACGAGCAGTACTTC.

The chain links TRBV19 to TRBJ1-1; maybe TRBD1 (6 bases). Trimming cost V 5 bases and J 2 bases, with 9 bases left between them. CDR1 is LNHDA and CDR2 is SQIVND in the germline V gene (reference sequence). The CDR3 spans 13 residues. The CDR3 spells CASSFGTNTEAFF. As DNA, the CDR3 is TGTGCCAGTAGTTTTGGGACAAACACTGAAGCTTTCTTT.

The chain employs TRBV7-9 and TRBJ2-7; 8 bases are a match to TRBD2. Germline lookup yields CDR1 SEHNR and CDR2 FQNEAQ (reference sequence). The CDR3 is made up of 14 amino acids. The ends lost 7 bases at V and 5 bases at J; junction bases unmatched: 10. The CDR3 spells CASIMGGGQNEQYF. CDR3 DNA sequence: TGTGCCAGCATCATGGGCGGGGGGCAGAACGAGCAGTACTTC. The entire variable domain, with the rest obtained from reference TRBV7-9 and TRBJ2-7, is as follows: DTGVSQNPRHKITKRGQNVTFRCDPISEHNRLYWYRQTLGQGPEFLTYFQNEAQLEKSRLLSDRFSAERPKGSFSTLEIQRTEQGDSAMYLCASIMGGGQNEQYFGPGTRLTVT.

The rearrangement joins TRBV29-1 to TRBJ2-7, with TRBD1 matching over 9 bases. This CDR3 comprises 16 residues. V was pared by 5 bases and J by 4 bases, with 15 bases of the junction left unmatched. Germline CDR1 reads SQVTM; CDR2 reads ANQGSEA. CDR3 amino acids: CSVSGTGLTWGYEQYF. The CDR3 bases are TGCAGCGTTTCCGGGACAGGGCTCACTTGGGGGTACGAGCAGTACTTC.

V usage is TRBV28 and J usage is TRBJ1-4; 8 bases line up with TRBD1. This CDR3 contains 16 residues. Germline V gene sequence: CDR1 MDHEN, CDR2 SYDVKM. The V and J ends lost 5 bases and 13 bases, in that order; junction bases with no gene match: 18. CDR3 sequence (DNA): TGTGCCAGCAGTCCGCGACTTGGACAGGGTGGTAGTGGACTGTTTTTT. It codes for CASSPRLGQGGSGLFF.

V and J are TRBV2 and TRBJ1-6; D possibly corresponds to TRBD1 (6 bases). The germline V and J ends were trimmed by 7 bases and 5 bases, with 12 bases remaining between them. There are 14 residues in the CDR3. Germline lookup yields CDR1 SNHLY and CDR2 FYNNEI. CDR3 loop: CASNLDSHNSPLHF. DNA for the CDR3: TGTGCCAGCAATTTGGACAGTCATAATTCACCCCTCCACTTT.

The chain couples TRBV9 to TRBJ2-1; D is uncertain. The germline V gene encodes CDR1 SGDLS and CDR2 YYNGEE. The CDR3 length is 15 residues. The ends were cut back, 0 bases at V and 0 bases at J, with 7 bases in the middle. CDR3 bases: TGTGCCAGCAGCGTAGTAACGGGCTCCTACAATGAGCAGTTCTTC. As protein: CASSVVTGSYNEQFF.

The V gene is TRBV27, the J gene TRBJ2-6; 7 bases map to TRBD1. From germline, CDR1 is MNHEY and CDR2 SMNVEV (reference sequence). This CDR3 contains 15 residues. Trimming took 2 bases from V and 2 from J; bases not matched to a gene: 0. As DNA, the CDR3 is TGTGCCAGCAGTTTAAGGGGGCCTGGGGCCAACGTCCTGACTTTC. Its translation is CASSLRGPGANVLTF.

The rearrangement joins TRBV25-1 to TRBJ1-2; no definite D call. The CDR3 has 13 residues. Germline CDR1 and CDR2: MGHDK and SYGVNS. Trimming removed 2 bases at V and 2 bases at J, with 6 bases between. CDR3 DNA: TGTGCCAGCAGTGAAATTGTAAACTATGGCTACACCTTC. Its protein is CASSEIVNYGYTF.